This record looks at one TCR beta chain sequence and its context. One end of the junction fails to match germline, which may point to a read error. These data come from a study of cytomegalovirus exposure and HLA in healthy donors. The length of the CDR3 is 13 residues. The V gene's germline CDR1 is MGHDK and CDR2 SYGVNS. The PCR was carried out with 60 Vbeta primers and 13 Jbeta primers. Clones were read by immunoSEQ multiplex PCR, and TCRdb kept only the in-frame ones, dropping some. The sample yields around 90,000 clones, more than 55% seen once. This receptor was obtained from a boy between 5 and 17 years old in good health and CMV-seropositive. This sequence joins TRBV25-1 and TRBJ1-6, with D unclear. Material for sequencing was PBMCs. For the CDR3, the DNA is TGTGCCAGCAGTACCACGGTGGGCTCACCCCTCAACTTT. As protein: CASSTTVGSPLNF.